This TCR beta chain was retrieved from a study of T cells in Graves' hyperthyroidism and ophthalmopathy. Study results and limitations: A model built on 13 V-J features separated ophthalmopathy from stable hyperthyroidism.

This clonotype was seen repeatedly, ten times or more. Its antigen is not identified. Per germline, CDR1 SGHAT and CDR2 FQNNGV. V lost 3 bases and J lost 10, with 22 bases in between. This CDR3 contains 16 residues. Fresh peripheral blood, 8 to 10 ml, was the source of the PBMCs. Amplified regions were TCR beta CDR3 sequences from RNA transcripts. The HTBI primer set drove a first-round RT-PCR of the TCR CDR3. MiXCR, run by TCRdb on the multiplex PCR reads, gives a single entry per CDR3 protein. The top ten hold around 34% of the sample, which has under 400,000 distinct CDR3 sequences, roughly 17% seen once.

The chain carries TRBV11-2 and TRBJ2-1; a possible D gene is TRBD1 (6 bases). This receptor was obtained from a man between 25 and 39 years old with Graves' hyperthyroidism. Sequenced: blood. The CDR3 DNA sequence: TGTGCCAGCAGCTTGCGGTGGGGGCGGCCTATTTGCGAGCAGTTCTTC. This translates into CASSLRWGRPICEQFF.